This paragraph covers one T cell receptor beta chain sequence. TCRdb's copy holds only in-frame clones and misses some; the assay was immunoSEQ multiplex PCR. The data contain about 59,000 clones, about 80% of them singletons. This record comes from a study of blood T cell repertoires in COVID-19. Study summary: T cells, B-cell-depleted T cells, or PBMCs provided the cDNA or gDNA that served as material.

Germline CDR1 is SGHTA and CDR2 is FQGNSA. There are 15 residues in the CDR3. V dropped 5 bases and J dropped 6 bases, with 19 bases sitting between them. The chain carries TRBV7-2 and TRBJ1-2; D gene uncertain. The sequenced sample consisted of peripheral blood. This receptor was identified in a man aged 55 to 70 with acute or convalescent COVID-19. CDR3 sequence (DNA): TGTGCCAGCAGCGCGGACGGGGTTAGATGGGATGGCTACACCTTC. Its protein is CASSADGVRWDGYTF.